This TCR beta chain came from a study of early T cells in non-severe SARS-CoV-2 infection (dated by TCRdb to 2020 to 2023). For the study in its entirety: Bulk RNA from unsorted whole blood was used for TCR sequencing, so alpha and beta chains could not be paired.

A case-control design nested within a healthcare worker cohort in London, UK, was used, with weekly nasopharyngeal swab PCR tests and blood sampling performed. Healthcare workers were recruited during the week of the UK lockdown, between 23 and 31 March 2020, and followed weekly for up to roughly 15 weeks. About this clonotype: Its antigen target is currently unknown. The input lacks base qualities; no much larger clone sits a single base away.

The receptor library was made with 5' RACE. Sequencing relied on a NextSeq 500. Unique molecular identifiers were attached to individual cDNA molecules in the TCR library protocol so that sequencing error and PCR bias could be corrected. Both TCR alpha and beta chains were sequenced, and tight co-correlation was observed between alpha and beta sequence abundances in each sample. The published analysis was carried out like this. Decombinator V4 was used to perform V gene, J gene and CDR3 annotation of TCR sequences. TCRs were defined as expanded if a significant change between any two time points was detected under a Poisson model with p below 0.0001. Abundances of TCRs were expressed as counts per million after normalisation to the total number of TCRs sequenced in each sample. TRAV1-2 paired with TRAJ12, TRAJ20 or TRAJ33 defined MAIT TCRs, while TRAV10 paired with TRAJ18 defined iNKT TCRs. A search of VDJdb, accessed on 1 November 2021, was run for TCRs annotated to CMV, EBV and SARS-CoV-2, with TCRs annotated for multiple antigens excluded. The public reads were quality trimmed at Q25 with fastp and then assembled into clones with MiXCR by TCRdb, keeping productive beta chains. Rows are unified per CDR3 protein, each entry keeping the most common DNA and genes. What appears here as the V and J calls and clone size reflects TCRdb's work, not the paper's. This sample has about 64,000 distinct CDR3 sequences in its table, and about 17% of those were observed once. The biggest ten clones account for 8.9% of the sample.

V gives up 1 base and J gives up 5 bases, and the segment between their germline ends measures 14 bases. From cysteine to phenylalanine, the CDR3 is 15 amino acids long. The kept DNA is CDR3 alone, 45 bases in frame from the first base. CDR1 and CDR2 (SGHTS, YDEGEE) derive from the germline V gene. Study-wide conclusions, independent of this receptor: VDJdb matching was skewed toward anti-spike CD8 responses and likely underestimated virus-specific expansions by missing private and CD4 specificities.

The sequence was obtained from an adult who was a healthcare worker with PCR-confirmed SARS-CoV-2 infection or an uninfected control (not recorded which). Sample: whole blood, taken at baseline. This chain is built from TRBV5-8 and TRBJ2-3; too little of a D gene remains to name it. At the DNA level, the sequence is TGTGCCAGCAGCTTGTTTTCCCCCGGGCTAGATACGCAGTATTTT. Its translation is CASSLFSPGLDTQYF.